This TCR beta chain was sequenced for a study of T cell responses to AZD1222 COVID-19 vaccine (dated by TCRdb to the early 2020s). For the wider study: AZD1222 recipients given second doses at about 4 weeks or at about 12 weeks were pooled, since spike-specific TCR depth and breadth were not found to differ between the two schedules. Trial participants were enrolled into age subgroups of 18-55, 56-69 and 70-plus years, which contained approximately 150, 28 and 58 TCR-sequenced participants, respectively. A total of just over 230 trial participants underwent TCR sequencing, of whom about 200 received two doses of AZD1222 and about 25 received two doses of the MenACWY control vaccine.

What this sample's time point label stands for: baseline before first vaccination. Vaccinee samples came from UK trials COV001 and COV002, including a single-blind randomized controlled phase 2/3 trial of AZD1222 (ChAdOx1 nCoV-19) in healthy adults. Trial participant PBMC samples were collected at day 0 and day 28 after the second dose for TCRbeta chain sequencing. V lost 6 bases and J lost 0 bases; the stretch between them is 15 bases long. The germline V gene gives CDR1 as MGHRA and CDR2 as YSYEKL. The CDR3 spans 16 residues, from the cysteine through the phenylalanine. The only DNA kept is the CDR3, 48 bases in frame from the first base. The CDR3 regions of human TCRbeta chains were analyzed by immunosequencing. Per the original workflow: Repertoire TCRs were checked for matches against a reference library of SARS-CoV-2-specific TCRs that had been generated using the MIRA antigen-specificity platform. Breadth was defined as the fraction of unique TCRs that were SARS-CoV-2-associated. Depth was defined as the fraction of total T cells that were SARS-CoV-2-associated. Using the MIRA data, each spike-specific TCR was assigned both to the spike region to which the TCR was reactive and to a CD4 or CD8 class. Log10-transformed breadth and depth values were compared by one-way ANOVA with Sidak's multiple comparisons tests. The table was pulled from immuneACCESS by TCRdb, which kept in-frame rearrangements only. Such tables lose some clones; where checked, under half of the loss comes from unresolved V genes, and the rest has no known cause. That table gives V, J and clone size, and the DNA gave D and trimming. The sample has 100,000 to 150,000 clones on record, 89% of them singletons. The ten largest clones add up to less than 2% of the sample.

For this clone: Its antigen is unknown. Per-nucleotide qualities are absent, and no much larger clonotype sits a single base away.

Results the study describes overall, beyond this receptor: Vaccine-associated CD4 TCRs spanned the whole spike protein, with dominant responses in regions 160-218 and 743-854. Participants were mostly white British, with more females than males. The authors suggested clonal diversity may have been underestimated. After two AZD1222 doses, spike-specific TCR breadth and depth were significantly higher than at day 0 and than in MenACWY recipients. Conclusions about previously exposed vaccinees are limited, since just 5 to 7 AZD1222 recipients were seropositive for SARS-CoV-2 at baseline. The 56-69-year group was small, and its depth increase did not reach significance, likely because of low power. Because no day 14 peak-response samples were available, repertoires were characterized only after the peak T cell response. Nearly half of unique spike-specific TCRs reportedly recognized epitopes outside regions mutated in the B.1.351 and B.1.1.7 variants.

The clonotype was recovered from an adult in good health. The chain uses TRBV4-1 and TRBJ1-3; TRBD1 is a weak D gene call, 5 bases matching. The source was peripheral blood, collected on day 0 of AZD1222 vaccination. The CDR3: CASRLSGQSSGNTIYF. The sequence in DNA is TGCGCCAGCAGACTATCGGGGCAGAGCTCTGGAAACACCATATATTTT.